These 16 T cell receptor beta chains were all obtained from the same sample, sequenced in a study of a mutant IDH1 vaccine in newly diagnosed glioma (dated by TCRdb to the early 2020s). Interpreted using the paper, the time point label stands for: baseline, week 1 (first vaccination visit). In the paper's terms, the treatment or condition label means: pre-vaccination baseline after standard-of-care therapy. The library was produced with the immunoSEQ multiplex PCR assay. Held by TCRdb, this immuneACCESS table contains in-frame sequences only and omits some clones. Under half of the omission traces to an unresolved V gene where checked; the cause of the rest is unknown. The sample data list approximately 52,000 clones, and 65% to 80% of these were observed just once. 1.8% of the sample is held by the ten biggest clonotypes. The sample in question was PBMCs, obtained from a glioma patient treated with radiotherapy, temozolomide or both. The receptors derive from a woman in her forties with glioma.

This clone has a handful of counts. The DNA for the CDR3 is TGTGCCAGCAGCGATACGCAAAGGGATCCCAACTATGGCTACACCTTC. It is translated as CASSDTQRDPNYGYTF. The chain is built from TRBV7-9 and TRBJ1-2, with D unresolved. Germline CDR1 reads SEHNR; CDR2 reads FQNEAQ (reference sequence). Trimming removed 5 bases from V and 2 bases from J, with 18 bases in between. The CDR3 sequence is 16 residues long.

J is TRBJ1-6 and V is TRBV2; 7 bases line up with TRBD1. This CDR3 has 19 residues. Germline values: CDR1 SNHLY, CDR2 FYNNEI. V was pared by 0 bases and J by 0 bases, with 8 bases of the junction left unmatched. The DNA of the CDR3 is TGTGCCAGCAGTGAAGCCTTGGGACAGACCGGCTCCTATAATTCACCCCTCCACTTT. It codes for CASSEALGQTGSYNSPLHF.

This chain joins TRBV5-6 and TRBJ1-5, with unresolved D. Trimming took 7 bases from V and 0 from J, leaving 11 bases between them. The germline V gene has CDR1 SGHDT and CDR2 YYEEEE. The CDR3 is 14 residues long. The CDR3 loop is CASQDRFSNQPQHF. As DNA, the CDR3 is TGTGCCAGCCAGGACCGATTTAGCAATCAGCCCCAGCATTTT.

This clone occurred a few times. V gene TRBV30 combines with J gene TRBJ1-1; D might be TRBD1 (6 bases). CDR1 is GTSNPN, CDR2 SVGIG, per germline (reference sequence). With 3 bases removed from V and 4 bases from J, the gap between germline ends came to 15 bases. The length of the CDR3 is 14 residues. The CDR3 here is CAWSGGLLATEAFF. The CDR3, as DNA: TGTGCCTGGAGCGGGGGCCTTCTGGCCACTGAAGCTTTCTTT.

The chain joins TRBV6-5 to TRBJ1-6; possibly TRBD1 for D (5 bases). CDR1 MNHEY and CDR2 SVGAGI come from the germline V gene. Trimming removed 2 bases at V and 10 bases at J, with 18 bases between. The CDR3 is made up of 16 amino acids. The CDR3 spells CASSYEIPGRGSPLHF. In DNA, the CDR3 is TGTGCCAGCAGTTACGAGATCCCAGGTAGGGGCTCACCCCTCCACTTT.

This rearrangement joins TRBV11-2 to TRBJ2-7; D is unresolved. CDR1 is SGHAT, CDR2 FQNNGV, per germline. This CDR3 has 13 residues. V gave up 3 bases and J gave up 3 bases, with 9 bases separating them. The CDR3 loop reads CASSLYTDYEQYF. CDR3 in DNA: TGTGCCAGCAGCTTGTACACCGACTACGAGCAGTACTTC.

The chain combines TRBV27 with TRBJ1-1, with 8 bases lining up with TRBD1. CDR3 size: 14 residues. Germline trimming cut 5 bases from V and 3 bases from J; bases unmatched to any gene: 5. Germline CDR1 is MNHEY and CDR2 is SMNVEV (reference sequence). CDR3 loop: CASSLQGAYTEAFF. CDR3 bases: TGTGCCAGCAGTCTTCAGGGGGCATACACTGAAGCTTTCTTT.

The table lists this clone with a count of one. The rearrangement joins TRBV7-9 to TRBJ1-5, with TRBD1 identical over 12 bases. This CDR3 has 15 residues. The V segment lost 5 bases and the J segment 7 bases; nucleotides outside the gene matches: 6. Germline V lookup: CDR1 SEHNR, CDR2 FQNEAQ (reference sequence). CDR3: CASSPGTGGGQPQHF. CDR3 nucleotide sequence: TGTGCCAGCAGCCCTGGGACAGGGGGCGGACAGCCCCAGCATTTT.

J is TRBJ1-1 and V is TRBV30, with D unclear. From germline, CDR1 is GTSNPN and CDR2 SVGIG (reference sequence). Trimming left V 2 bases short and J 2 bases short, with 9 bases between. The CDR3 extends over 13 amino acids. DNA of the CDR3: TGTGCCTGGAGTTTCAGCATTAACACTGAAGCTTTCTTT. Translating gives CAWSFSINTEAFF.

The chain couples TRBV27 to TRBJ2-1; 11 bases line up with TRBD2. With 2 bases clipped from V and 6 bases from J, the junction kept 3 bases outside the gene matches. Per germline, CDR1 MNHEY and CDR2 SMNVEV (reference sequence). CDR3 size: 15 residues. DNA for the CDR3: TGTGCCAGCAGTTTAGTAGCGGGGGGGCTCAATGAGCAGTTCTTC. Its protein is CASSLVAGGLNEQFF.

This clone appeared a single time. V and J are TRBV2 and TRBJ2-7; 10 bases align to TRBD1. After removal of 7 bases from V and 4 bases from J, the junction contained 4 bases not matched to a gene. Germline V gene sequence: CDR1 SNHLY, CDR2 FYNNEI. The CDR3 sequence is 13 residues long. Here the CDR3 reads CASKGTGEYEQYF. In DNA, the CDR3 is TGTGCCAGCAAGGGGACAGGGGAGTACGAGCAGTACTTC.

This clone was detected only once. V and J are TRBV2 and TRBJ2-2; D is uncertain. This CDR3 comprises 13 residues. Trimming shortened V by 4 bases and J by 9 bases, and 12 bases separated the two germline ends. CDR1 is SNHLY, CDR2 FYNNEI, per germline. The CDR3, as DNA: TGTGCCAGCAGTGCGAGTCTTCCCAGGGAGCTGTTTTTT. It codes for CASSASLPRELFF.

This chain joins TRBV5-4 and TRBJ1-1; no clear D. V shed 2 bases and J shed 3 bases, with 11 bases lying between them. The CDR3 length is 14 residues. Germline CDR1 SGHNT, CDR2 YYREEE (reference sequence). The CDR3 sequence: CASSFGVIDTEAFF. As DNA, the CDR3 is TGTGCCAGCAGCTTTGGAGTGATCGACACTGAAGCTTTCTTT.

The V and J genes are TRBV29-1 and TRBJ1-3, with 12 nucleotides matching TRBD1. CDR1 is SQVTM and CDR2 is ANQGSEA in the germline V gene. The CDR3 loop spans 16 amino acids. V was clipped by 4 bases and J by 3 bases; unmatched bases: 7. CDR3 DNA: TGCAGCGTTGGCTGGGACAGGGGGCGAGTTGGAAACACCATATATTTT. Translated, it gives CSVGWDRGRVGNTIYF. Looking up the rest from reference TRBV29-1 and TRBJ1-3 gives the full variable domain: SAVISQKPSRDICQRGTSLTIQCQVDSQVTMMFWYRQQPGQSLTLIATANQGSEATYESGFVIDKFPISRPNLTFSTLTVSNMSPEDSSIYLCSVGWDRGRVGNTIYFGEGSWLTVV.

The V call is TRBV12-5, the J call TRBJ2-2, with D possibly called TRBD1 or TRBD2 (6 bases each). Trimming pared 0 bases from V and 1 base from J, leaving 12 bases between. Per the germline V gene, CDR1 is LGHNT and CDR2 is FRNRAP. The CDR3 covers 17 residues. The DNA of the CDR3 is TGTGCTAGTGGTTTGGTAGGCAGGGGAGGGAACACCGGGGAGCTGTTTTTT. Translating gives CASGLVGRGGNTGELFF.

This clone appeared once. The rearrangement links TRBV5-1 to TRBJ1-1; D remains unclear. Trimming took 2 bases from V and 1 from J, leaving 9 bases between them. Germline V gene sequence: CDR1 SGHRS, CDR2 YFSETQ. The CDR3 contains 14 residues. CDR3 residues: CASSFRGPNTEAFF. The CDR3 coding sequence is TGCGCCAGCAGCTTTCGGGGTCCGAACACTGAAGCTTTCTTT.